These 18 T cell receptor beta chains were all obtained from the same sample, sequenced in a study of T cell responses to AZD1222 COVID-19 vaccine. Data came from immunoSEQ multiplex PCR; TCRdb stores just in-frame clones and leaves some out. Of around 87,000 clones in the sample, 80% to 90% were seen once. Sequenced here: peripheral blood, sampled 28 days after the second AZD1222 dose. These receptors all come from an adult who received the AZD1222 COVID-19 vaccine.

The chain is built from TRBV6-5 and TRBJ2-3; D may be TRBD2 (6 bases). Germline CDR1 is MNHEY and CDR2 is SVGAGI. The CDR3 sequence is 15 residues long. V gave up 3 bases and J gave up 1 base, with 11 bases separating them. The CDR3 sequence: CASSYDGSGTDTQYF. The CDR3 DNA is TGTGCCAGCAGTTATGACGGGAGTGGCACAGATACGCAGTATTTT.

This chain uses TRBV7-8 with TRBJ2-1; a possible D gene is TRBD2 (6 bases). This CDR3 has 14 amino acids. Germline V gene data show CDR1 as SGHVS and CDR2 as FQNEAQ. With 8 bases removed from V and 5 bases from J, the gap between germline ends came to 16 bases. The CDR3 here is CASVGGVGHNEQFF. CDR3 DNA: TGTGCCAGCGTTGGCGGGGTGGGACACAATGAGCAGTTCTTC.

This clone has only a few counts. The chain recombines TRBV3-1 (or the pseudogene TRBV3-2) with TRBJ1-4, with D possibly TRBD1 on 5 matching bases. V lost 8 bases to trimming and J lost 7 bases, with 20 bases between them. CDR3 length: 15 amino acids. Germline loops: CDR1 LGHDT, CDR2 YNNKEL (reference sequence). CDR3 nucleotide sequence: TGTGCCAGCTCCTCCGCTGCTCCAGGGCGTGAAAAACTGTTTTTT. Its translation: CASSSAAPGREKLFF.

The chain combines TRBV12-3 or TRBV12-4 with TRBJ1-6, with unresolved D. There are 12 residues in the CDR3. The V end was cut by 3 bases, the J end by 7 bases, with 4 bases between. The CDR3 bases are TGTGCCAGCAGTTTTGTGAATTCACCCCTCCACTTT. Protein sequence: CASSFVNSPLHF.

The chain recombines TRBV6-1 with TRBJ1-1, with 10 bases that match TRBD1. Germline values: CDR1 MNHNS, CDR2 SASEGT. V lost 3 bases, J lost 5 bases, and 6 bases stayed unmatched. This CDR3 is built from 15 residues. This CDR3 reads CASSDDRGLTTEAFF. The CDR3 coding sequence is TGTGCCAGCAGTGATGACAGGGGGCTAACAACTGAAGCTTTCTTT.

This rearrangement joins TRBV12-3 or TRBV12-4 to TRBJ1-1, with D hard to call. The CDR3 contains 12 residues. V lost 3 bases and J 3 bases, leaving 5 bases between the germline ends. CDR3 sequence reads: CASSFWDTEAFF. The CDR3 DNA reads as TGTGCCAGCAGTTTTTGGGACACTGAAGCTTTCTTT.

Only one count was recorded for this clone. This chain connects TRBV19 to TRBJ1-3; 9 bases are shared with TRBD1. This CDR3 region has 15 residues. The germline CDR1 and CDR2 sequences are LNHDA and SQIVND (reference sequence). V dropped 6 bases and J dropped 2; count of bases not matched to a gene: 5. CDR3 nucleotides: TGTGCCAGTAGCCAGACAGGGGGGACTGGAAACACCATATATTTT. Its protein is CASSQTGGTGNTIYF.

The chain has TRBV6-5 and TRBJ1-2; weak D call: TRBD1 (5 bases). This CDR3 is built from 14 residues. The V gene's germline CDR1 is MNHEY and CDR2 SVGAGI. V shed 7 bases and J shed 3 bases, with 15 bases lying between them. The CDR3 coding sequence is TGTGCCAGCACCGATCCTCAGGGTGACTATGGCTACACCTTC. It codes for CASTDPQGDYGYTF.

The V call is TRBV30, the J call TRBJ2-3, with D hard to call. V lost 2 bases and J lost 3, with 12 bases in between. The length of the CDR3 is 14 residues. Looked up from germline, CDR1 is GTSNPN and CDR2 is SVGIG (reference sequence). The CDR3 nucleotides read TGTGCCTGGAGTCGGGCGACGAGAACAGATACGCAGTATTTT. Its protein product is CAWSRATRTDTQYF.

The chain employs TRBV10-3 and TRBJ2-6; 8 positions match TRBD2. Germline V gene data show CDR1 as ENHRY and CDR2 as SYGVKD. CDR3 size: 20 residues. Trimming at V came to 0 bases and at J to 0 bases, leaving 10 bases not matched to a gene. CDR3 sequence reads: CAISESIVLAGSSGANVLTF. The CDR3 DNA follows: TGTGCCATCAGTGAGTCGATAGTCCTAGCGGGTTCCTCTGGGGCCAACGTCCTGACTTTC.

The chain carries TRBV30 and TRBJ2-5; no clear D gene. The CDR3 is 14 residues long. V lost 0 bases, J lost 0 bases, and 8 bases lay in between. Germline lookup yields CDR1 GTSNPN and CDR2 SVGIG (reference sequence). The CDR3 reads CAWSVSQYQETQYF. The CDR3 DNA reads as TGTGCCTGGAGTGTCAGCCAGTACCAAGAGACCCAGTACTTC. The full variable domain, completed using reference TRBV30 and TRBJ2-5, is SQTIHQWPATLVQPVGSPLSLECTVEGTSNPNLYWYRQAAGRGLQLLFYSVGIGQISSEVPQNLSASRPQDRQFILSSKKLLLSDSGFYLCAWSVSQYQETQYFGPGTRLLVL.

This chain connects TRBV7-9 to TRBJ2-7; TRBD2 might be the D (6 bases). From germline, CDR1 is SEHNR and CDR2 FQNEAQ (reference sequence). This CDR3 contains 14 residues. The V end lost 1 base, the J end lost 3 bases, and 10 bases lay between the germline ends. As DNA, the CDR3 is TGTGCCAGCAGCTTAGGGACTATCGGCTACGAGCAGTACTTC. Translating it yields CASSLGTIGYEQYF.

V gene TRBV5-8 combines with J gene TRBJ1-5, with D possibly TRBD1 on 5 matching bases. The CDR3 spans 14 residues. V was shortened by 5 bases and J by 1 base, with 10 bases between the two germline ends. From germline, CDR1 is SGHTS and CDR2 YDEGEE. The CDR3 is CASSSGGSNQPQHF. The CDR3 DNA reads TGTGCCAGCAGTTCGGGGGGAAGCAATCAGCCCCAGCATTTT. Drawing the rest from reference TRBV5-8 and TRBJ1-5, the complete variable domain is EAGVTQSPTHLIKTRGQQATLRCSPISGHTSVYWYQQALGLGLQFLLWYDEGEERNRGNFPPRFSGRQFPNYSSELNVNALELEDSALYLCASSSGGSNQPQHFGDGTRLSIL.

The chain recombines TRBV10-3 with TRBJ1-2, with TRBD1 matching over 9 bases. Trimming cost V 10 bases and J 7 bases; bases outside gene matches: 7. Germline V lookup: CDR1 ENHRY, CDR2 SYGVKD. The CDR3 length is 12 residues. In nucleotides, the CDR3 is TGTGCCACCGACACAGGGGGCGGTGGCTACACCTTC. Amino acid sequence: CATDTGGGGYTF.

The chain couples TRBV30 to TRBJ2-3; 7 bases are a match to TRBD1. This CDR3 contains 12 residues. The germline gives CDR1 GTSNPN, CDR2 SVGIG (reference sequence). The V segment lost 4 bases and the J segment 5 bases; nucleotides outside the gene matches: 3. CDR3 residues: CAWKTGLDTQYF. In DNA form, the CDR3 reads TGTGCCTGGAAGACAGGGTTAGATACGCAGTATTTT.

The chain is built from TRBV15 and TRBJ1-1; D might be TRBD1 (6 bases). This CDR3 has 18 amino acids. The V gene lost 0 bases and the J gene lost 0 bases, with 17 bases spanning the gap. Looked up from germline, CDR1 is LNHNV and CDR2 is YYDKDF (reference sequence). The CDR3 spells CATSREGIGQLMNTEAFF. The CDR3, as DNA: TGTGCCACCAGCAGAGAGGGGATCGGACAGCTCATGAACACTGAAGCTTTCTTT.

The genes are TRBV6-1 and TRBJ1-5; D not resolved. Per the germline V gene, CDR1 is MNHNS and CDR2 is SASEGT. The CDR3 sequence is 15 residues long. Trimming removed 2 bases from V and 0 bases from J, with 8 bases in between. The CDR3 sequence is CASSEPGISNQPQHF. DNA of the CDR3: TGTGCCAGCAGTGAACCCGGGATTAGCAATCAGCCCCAGCATTTT.

This sequence joins TRBV29-1 and TRBJ2-2; 7 positions match TRBD1. With V trimmed by 7 bases and J by 0 bases, 8 bases remained unmatched. From germline, CDR1 is SQVTM and CDR2 ANQGSEA. The CDR3 consists of 15 residues. In nucleotides, the CDR3 is TGCAGCGCTCTGAAGGGGACAGCGAACACCGGGGAGCTGTTTTTT. This gives the protein CSALKGTANTGELFF.